The present entry profiles one T cell receptor beta chain with its context. Its antigen is not identified. This record comes from a study of memory CD4+ T cells and cytomegalovirus serostatus. In the study's own analysis: After removing out-of-frame reads, around 2 million distinct TCRbeta sequences remained. Only in-frame clones appear in the TCRdb table, and some are missing; sequencing was by immunoSEQ multiplex PCR. The V and J calls and the clone size are those of that table, but D and trimming were determined from the DNA. The table lists about 75,000 clones, about 73% of them singletons. The sort gate was single viable CD3+CD4+CD8-CD45RO+ cells for memory CD4+ T cells. Serum IgG to CMV pp150, pp28, p38 and p52 defined serostatus. General observations from the study: Suggested: most of the CMV-linked TCR signature lies in CD4+ memory cells.

The TCR comes from an adult in good health and CMV-seropositive. Sequenced sample: memory CD4+ T cells from blood.

Here the CDR3 DNA reads TGTGCCAGTAGTAGGGATCCGTTGGGGCAGGCGCACTATGGCTACACCTTC. Its translation is CASSRDPLGQAHYGYTF. The chain recombines TRBV19 with TRBJ1-2, with D tentatively TRBD1 (5 bases). The CDR3 is 17 amino acids. In germline, CDR1 is LNHDA, CDR2 SQIVND (reference sequence). V dropped 4 bases and J dropped 3 bases, with 21 bases sitting between them.